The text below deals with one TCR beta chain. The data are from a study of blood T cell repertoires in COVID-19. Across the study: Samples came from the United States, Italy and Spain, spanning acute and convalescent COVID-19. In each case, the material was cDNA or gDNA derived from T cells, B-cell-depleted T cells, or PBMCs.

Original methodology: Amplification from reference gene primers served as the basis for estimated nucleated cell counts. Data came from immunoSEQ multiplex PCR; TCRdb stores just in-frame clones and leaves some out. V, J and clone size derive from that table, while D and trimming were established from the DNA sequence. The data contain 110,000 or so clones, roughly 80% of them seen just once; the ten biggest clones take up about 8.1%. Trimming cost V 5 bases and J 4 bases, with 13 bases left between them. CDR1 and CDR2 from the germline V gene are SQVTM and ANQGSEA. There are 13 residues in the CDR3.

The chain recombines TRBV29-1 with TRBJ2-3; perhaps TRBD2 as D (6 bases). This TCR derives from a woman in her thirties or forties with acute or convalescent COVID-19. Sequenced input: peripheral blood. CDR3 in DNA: TGCAGCGTTCGGCGGGGTAGCGCAGATACGCAGTATTTT. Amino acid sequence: CSVRRGSADTQYF.